This T cell receptor (beta chain) was sequenced in a study of shared clonotypes between healthy human individuals. The CDR3 length is 14 residues. The junction had 9 bases not matched to a gene; V was cut back by 6 bases and J by 4 bases. Germline lookup yields CDR1 MDHEN and CDR2 SYDVKM. Libraries were prepared by immunoSEQ multiplex PCR; TCRdb keeps only in-frame clonotypes and omits some of them. The sample carries approximately 440,000 clones, approximately 71% recorded once. The specimen was PBMCs. This clonotype was obtained from a woman aged 40-49 years in good health. Some clones in this sample may be carry-over from other donors' samples. V usage is TRBV28 and J usage is TRBJ2-7, with TRBD2 identical over 7 bases. The CDR3 loop is CASRTGGSTYEQYF. The CDR3, as DNA: TGTGCCAGCAGAACGGGCGGGAGCACTTACGAGCAGTACTTC.